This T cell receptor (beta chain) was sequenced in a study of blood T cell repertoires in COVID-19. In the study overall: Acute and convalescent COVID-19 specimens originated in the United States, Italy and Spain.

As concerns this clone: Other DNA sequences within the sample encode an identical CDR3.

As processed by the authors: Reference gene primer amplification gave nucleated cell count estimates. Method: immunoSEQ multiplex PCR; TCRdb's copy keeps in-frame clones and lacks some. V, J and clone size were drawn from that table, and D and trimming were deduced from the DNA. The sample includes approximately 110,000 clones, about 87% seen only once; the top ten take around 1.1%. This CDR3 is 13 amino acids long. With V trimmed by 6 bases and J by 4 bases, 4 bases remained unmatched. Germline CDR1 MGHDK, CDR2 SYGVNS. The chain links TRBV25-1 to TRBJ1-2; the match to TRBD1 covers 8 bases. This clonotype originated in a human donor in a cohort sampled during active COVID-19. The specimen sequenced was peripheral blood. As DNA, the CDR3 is TGTGCCAGCAGCACAGACAGGGGCTATGGCTACACCTTC. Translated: CASSTDRGYGYTF.